One sample yielded the 18 T cell receptor beta chains listed below, sequenced in a study of T cell repertoires in cytomegalovirus infection. TCRdb analysed the reads with MiXCR anew, one entry per CDR3 protein. The table has about 890,000 distinct CDR3 sequences, about a third seen once. The antigens these receptors bind are not known. Sample: cultured CD8+ T cells from PBMCs, taken from culture after CMV antigen stimulation. These receptors originate from a human donor in good health (CMV status not recorded). Some clones in this sample may be carry-over from other donors' samples.

Ten or more counts support this clonotype. V is TRBV7-9 and J is TRBJ1-1; D is ambiguous. The germline CDR1 and CDR2 sequences are SEHNR and FQNEAQ (reference sequence). CDR3 length: 13 residues. Trimming took off 0 bases at V and 5 bases at J, with 7 bases between the two ends. The CDR3 here is CASSLAGKTEAFF. CDR3 coding DNA: TGTGCCAGCAGCTTAGCAGGGAAGACTGAAGCTTTCTTT.

This clonotype was observed many times. The chain joins TRBV7-6 to TRBJ2-1; 9 bases are a match to TRBD2. V was pared by 5 bases and J by 5 bases, with 4 bases of the junction left unmatched. The CDR3 is 14 amino acids. CDR1 SGHVS and CDR2 FNYEAQ come from the germline V gene. As DNA, the CDR3 is TGTGCCAGCAGCCAGCGGGGGGAAGACAATGAGCAGTTCTTC. This encodes CASSQRGEDNEQFF.

This clonotype has a count of ten or more. The germline gene is not matched at one end of the junction; a read error may be the cause. The chain couples TRBV27 to TRBJ2-1; D is uncertain. The CDR3 runs to 12 residues. Germline V gene lookup returns CDR1 MNHEY and CDR2 SMNVEV (reference sequence). CDR3: CASSLFGNEQFF. Written as DNA, the CDR3 is TGTGCCAGCAGCTTATTTGGAAATGAGCAGTTCTTC.

This chain connects TRBV6-5 to TRBJ2-2; perhaps TRBD1 as D (6 bases). The CDR3 sequence is 13 residues long. With 2 bases removed from V and 7 bases from J, the gap between germline ends came to 8 bases. Germline V gene sequence: CDR1 MNHEY, CDR2 SVGAGI. The CDR3 reads CASSYVGHGELFF. DNA of the CDR3: TGTGCCAGCAGTTACGTGGGACACGGGGAGCTGTTTTTT.

V and J are TRBV7-9 and TRBJ2-2, with D maybe TRBD2 (6 bases). The CDR3 has 16 residues. The V gene's germline CDR1 is SEHNR and CDR2 FQNEAQ (reference sequence). Trimming shortened V by 3 bases and J by 1 base, and 12 bases separated the two germline ends. CDR3 coding DNA: TGTGCCAGCAGCTTCATCGCGGGGCAGAACACCGGGGAGCTGTTTTTT. Its protein is CASSFIAGQNTGELFF.

This clonotype was seen a few times. V usage is TRBV19 and J usage is TRBJ1-1, with D unclear. Germline V lookup: CDR1 LNHDA, CDR2 SQIVND (reference sequence). V was pared by 3 bases and J by 3 bases, with 5 bases between. This CDR3 contains 12 residues. DNA of the CDR3: TGTGCCAGTAGTATGGCATACACTGAAGCTTTCTTT. Its protein is CASSMAYTEAFF.

V gene TRBV7-9 combines with J gene TRBJ2-7, with 9 bases identical to TRBD1. V trimming: 2 bases; J trimming: 3 bases; junction bases outside the gene matches: 8. The CDR3 is 16 amino acids. The germline gives CDR1 SEHNR, CDR2 FQNEAQ (reference sequence). CDR3 in amino acids: CASSLQGGQGFYEQYF. The DNA of the CDR3 is TGTGCCAGCAGCTTACAGGGGGGACAGGGTTTCTACGAGCAGTACTTC. Together with reference TRBV7-9 and TRBJ2-7, the CDR3 gives the full variable domain: DTGVSQNPRHKITKRGQNVTFRCDPISEHNRLYWYRQTLGQGPEFLTYFQNEAQLEKSRLLSDRFSAERPKGSFSTLEIQRTEQGDSAMYLCASSLQGGQGFYEQYFGPGTRLTVT.

This chain connects TRBV6-4 to TRBJ1-5; maybe TRBD1 (6 bases). Trimming pared 7 bases from V and 0 bases from J, leaving 13 bases between. The germline gives CDR1 MRHNA, CDR2 SNTAGT. The CDR3 extends over 15 amino acids. The CDR3 is CASNDKGHSNQPQHF. Here the CDR3 DNA reads TGTGCCAGCAACGACAAGGGACATAGCAATCAGCCCCAGCATTTT.

This clonotype was picked up many times. The chain's CDR3 is CASSSRQGERRYEQFF. For the CDR3, the DNA is TGTGCCAGCAGCTCTCGACAGGGTGAAAGACGCTATGAGCAGTTCTTC. The rearrangement uses TRBV7-2 and TRBJ2-1; 7 bases line up with TRBD1. CDR1 and CDR2 from the germline V gene are SGHTA and FQGNSA. After removal of 4 bases from V and 8 bases from J, the junction contained 14 bases not matched to a gene. The CDR3 is made up of 16 amino acids.

This clonotype came up a few times. This chain connects TRBV5-4 to TRBJ1-1; D not certain. In germline, CDR1 is SGHNT, CDR2 YYREEE (reference sequence). V shed 1 base and J shed 1 base, with 8 bases lying between them. The length of the CDR3 is 14 residues. The CDR3 reads CASSLYYENTEAFF. CDR3 coding DNA: TGTGCCAGCAGCTTGTATTATGAGAACACTGAAGCTTTCTTT.

The sample holds a few counts of this clonotype. This chain joins TRBV6-5 and TRBJ1-2, with 10 nucleotides matching TRBD1. The CDR3 loop spans 15 amino acids. The germline CDR1 and CDR2 sequences are MNHEY and SVGAGI. The junction had 7 bases not matched to a gene; V was cut back by 3 bases and J by 6 bases. This chain's CDR3 is CASSYFGTGADGYTF. DNA for the CDR3: TGTGCCAGCAGTTATTTCGGGACAGGGGCGGATGGCTACACCTTC.

This clonotype was found a few times. The chain employs TRBV7-2 and TRBJ1-6; 8 bases line up with TRBD1. The CDR3 contains 14 residues. V shed 8 bases and J 7 bases; nucleotides not matched to a gene: 7. CDR1 and CDR2 (germline): SGHTA, FQGNSA. The CDR3 DNA sequence: TGTGCCAGCGGCTACAGGGGGATGAATTCACCCCTCCACTTT. Its translation: CASGYRGMNSPLHF.

The V call is TRBV5-4, the J call TRBJ2-2; 13 nucleotides line up with TRBD2. Germline lookup yields CDR1 SGHNT and CDR2 YYREEE (reference sequence). The CDR3 has 17 amino acids. V was clipped by 0 bases and J by 2 bases; unmatched bases: 1. CDR3 loop: CASSLGTSGGNTGELFF. The CDR3 DNA reads TGTGCCAGCAGCTTGGGGACTAGCGGGGGTAACACCGGGGAGCTGTTTTTT.

This clonotype occurred a few times. V and J are TRBV28 and TRBJ2-7; 8 bases are a match to TRBD1. Per germline, CDR1 MDHEN and CDR2 SYDVKM. J was trimmed by 5 bases and V by 4 bases; bases with no gene match: 4. CDR3 size: 13 residues. This CDR3 is CASSYGQGHEQYV. CDR3 coding DNA: TGTGCCAGCAGTTATGGACAGGGACACGAGCAGTACGTC.

The chain links TRBV9 to TRBJ1-1; the D is unclear. Deletions cut 1 base from V and 5 bases from J, with 6 bases between. The CDR3 is 12 residues long. CDR1 and CDR2 (germline): SGDLS, YYNGEE. CDR3 in DNA: TGTGCCAGCAGCGTAAAAGGGACTGAAGCTTTCTTT. Translating it yields CASSVKGTEAFF.

In its sample, this clonotype was seen a few times. J is TRBJ1-1 and V is TRBV4-3; 11 bases agree with TRBD1. The CDR3 totals 14 residues. V was pared by 4 bases and J by 3 bases, with 1 base of the junction left unmatched. Per the germline V gene, CDR1 is LGHNA and CDR2 is YSLEER. In DNA form, the CDR3 reads TGCGCCAGCAGCCGGGACAGGGGGTACACTGAAGCTTTCTTT. It specifies CASSRDRGYTEAFF.

CDR3 bases: TGTGCCAGCAGTTTAGGGAATACCGCCTACGAGCAGTACTTC. Translated, it gives CASSLGNTAYEQYF. This chain joins TRBV12-3 or TRBV12-4 and TRBJ2-7, with D uncertain. This CDR3 has 14 residues. With 1 base removed from V and 2 bases from J, the gap between germline ends came to 9 bases.

V and J are TRBV27 and TRBJ2-7; 7 bases match TRBD1. V lost 2 bases to trimming and J lost 0 bases; unmatched junction nucleotides: 13. The CDR3 consists of 18 residues. Germline CDR1 is MNHEY and CDR2 is SMNVEV (reference sequence). CDR3 sequence reads: CASSLMPGLDRSSYEQYV. The CDR3 DNA reads as TGTGCCAGCAGTTTAATGCCCGGACTGGACAGGAGCTCCTACGAGCAGTACGTC.